The 19 T cell receptor beta chains below come from one sample, sequenced in a study of blood T cells in healthy people across ages. PCR was performed a second time for about 6 to 12 cycles using a sample-barcoded 5' primer and a J-beta primer mix. TCRdb redid the calling of the 5' RACE reads with MiXCR, one entry per CDR3 protein. The sample yields 550,000 to 750,000 distinct CDR3 sequences, around 21% seen once. The sequencing input was blood. All receptors derive from a man in his 70s in good health.

The chain is built from TRBV20-1 and TRBJ2-1; D is unclear. This CDR3 comprises 15 residues. V lost 0 bases and J 4 bases, leaving 13 bases between the germline ends. CDR1 is DFQATT, CDR2 SNEGSKA, per germline (reference sequence). CDR3 coding DNA: TGCAGTGCTAGAGATCTCAGTTATTCTTACAATGAGCAGTTCTTC. It specifies CSARDLSYSYNEQFF.

The chain combines TRBV28 with TRBJ1-5; no clear D gene. Trimming took 4 bases from V and 4 from J, leaving 20 bases between them. CDR1 MDHEN and CDR2 SYDVKM come from the germline V gene. The CDR3 extends over 17 amino acids. The CDR3 spells CASSSPQSGVLNQPQHF. In DNA form, the CDR3 reads TGTGCCAGCAGTTCCCCGCAGAGCGGGGTTCTGAATCAGCCCCAGCATTTT.

This sequence joins TRBV28 and TRBJ1-3, with no clear D. The germline CDR1 and CDR2 sequences are MDHEN and SYDVKM. V lost 5 bases, J lost 2 bases, and 4 bases lay in between. The CDR3 is 12 residues long. CDR3 sequence: CASSIPGNTIYF. The CDR3 nucleotides read TGTGCCAGCAGTATCCCTGGAAACACCATATATTTT.

This chain joins TRBV6-1 and TRBJ2-1; D ambiguous. V lost 4 bases and J lost 8, with 12 bases in between. Germline V lookup: CDR1 MNHNS, CDR2 SASEGT. The CDR3 is 13 amino acids. The CDR3 sequence: CASSGTDQDEQFF. The CDR3 nucleotides read TGTGCCAGCAGTGGGACGGACCAAGATGAGCAGTTCTTC.

This chain links TRBV3-1 with TRBJ2-3, with D possibly TRBD2 on 6 matching bases. The germline gives CDR1 LGHDT, CDR2 YNNKEL (reference sequence). The ends were cut back, 3 bases at V and 3 bases at J, with 16 bases in the middle. The CDR3 runs to 16 residues. CDR3 nucleotides: TGTGCCAGCAGCCATAGTGGCGGGGATTTGACAGATACGCAGTATTTT. It codes for CASSHSGGDLTDTQYF.

The chain carries TRBV7-2 and TRBJ2-7, with 7 bases identical to TRBD2. Germline assignment: CDR1 SGHTA and CDR2 FQGNSA. Unmatched junction bases numbered 5, after V lost 1 base and J lost 5 bases. CDR3 length: 14 residues. Written as DNA, the CDR3 is TGTGCCAGCAGCTTAGGGGGGGGTTCCCACGAGCAGTACTTC. Translating it yields CASSLGGGSHEQYF.

This clonotype was picked up a small number of times. V is TRBV25-1 and J is TRBJ2-7, with D maybe TRBD2 (5 bases). The CDR3 totals 14 residues. Germline values: CDR1 MGHDK, CDR2 SYGVNS. Trimming left V 2 bases short and J 2 bases short, with 10 bases between. The CDR3 bases are TGTGCCAGCAGTGAAAATACCGGGGCCTACGAGCAGTACTTC. Its translation: CASSENTGAYEQYF.

This clonotype was seen only once. This chain uses TRBV5-1 with TRBJ2-7; 8 bases are a match to TRBD1. The CDR3 spans 16 residues. V was pared by 0 bases and J by 6 bases, with 11 bases of the junction left unmatched. Germline V CDR1 and CDR2: SGHRS, YFSETQ. This chain's CDR3 is CASSLGPGQGLSEQYF. The CDR3, as DNA: TGCGCCAGCAGCTTGGGTCCCGGACAGGGTTTAAGCGAGCAGTACTTC.

The gene calls are TRBV3-1 and TRBJ2-4; D call uncertain. Trimming took off 2 bases at V and 4 bases at J, with 3 bases between the two ends. The CDR3 has 12 residues. The germline V gene encodes CDR1 LGHDT and CDR2 YNNKEL (reference sequence). The CDR3 loop is CASSQNKNIQYF. DNA of the CDR3: TGTGCCAGCAGCCAAAATAAAAACATTCAGTACTTC.

This sequence joins TRBV12-3 or TRBV12-4 and TRBJ2-2; D remains unclear. V lost 2 bases and J lost 6, with 10 bases in between. The CDR3 covers 14 residues. As DNA, the CDR3 is TGTGCCAGCAGTTTATCAAGAGATCCCGGGGAGCTGTTTTTT. Protein sequence: CASSLSRDPGELFF.

This clonotype was detected a few times. V gene TRBV20-1 combines with J gene TRBJ2-1; 7 bases map to TRBD2. CDR3 size: 14 residues. Trimming cost V 6 bases and J 5 bases; bases outside gene matches: 10. Germline V CDR1 and CDR2: DFQATT, SNEGSKA (reference sequence). The CDR3 sequence is CSAGDGRKNNEQFF. The CDR3 DNA sequence: TGCAGTGCCGGGGACGGGAGGAAGAACAATGAGCAGTTCTTC.

This clonotype was detected only a few times. The chain recombines TRBV28 with TRBJ2-3; 10 nucleotides match TRBD2. In germline, CDR1 is MDHEN, CDR2 SYDVKM. The J segment lost 2 bases and the V segment lost 5 bases, leaving 10 bases of the junction unmatched. The CDR3 consists of 17 residues. The CDR3 is CASSITLAGVNTDTQYF. As DNA, the CDR3 is TGTGCCAGCAGTATCACCCTAGCGGGAGTTAACACAGATACGCAGTATTTT. Full variable domain (missing parts from reference TRBV28 and TRBJ2-3): DVKVTQSSRYLVKRTGEKVFLECVQDMDHENMFWYRQDPGLGLRLIYFSYDVKMKEKGDIPEGYSVSREKKERFSLILESASTNQTSMYLCASSITLAGVNTDTQYFGPGTRLTVL.

A few counts support this clonotype. V and J are TRBV10-3 and TRBJ2-2; 7 bases are shared with TRBD2. Germline CDR1 ENHRY, CDR2 SYGVKD. The CDR3 covers 15 residues. J was trimmed by 7 bases and V by 6 bases; bases with no gene match: 11. The CDR3 DNA sequence: TGTGCCATCAGACCCAGCGGGAACGTTGGCGGGGAGCTGTTTTTT. Its protein product is CAIRPSGNVGGELFF.

The table lists this clonotype with a few counts. The chain has TRBV11-2 and TRBJ2-4, with TRBD2 matching 15 bases. The CDR3 length is 17 residues. J lost 6 bases, V lost 8 bases, and 11 bases had no gene match. CDR1 and CDR2 (germline): SGHAT, FQNNGV. The CDR3 DNA is TGTGCCAGCGGGACTAGCGGGAGGATTGGGCGAGGAAACATTCAGTACTTC. Translation: CASGTSGRIGRGNIQYF.

The sample holds a few counts of this clonotype. The chain uses TRBV7-2 and TRBJ2-5; 7 nucleotides line up with TRBD2. The germline CDR1 and CDR2 sequences are SGHTA and FQGNSA. The V and J ends lost 7 bases and 3 bases, in that order; junction bases with no gene match: 8. CDR3 size: 14 residues. This CDR3 is CASTHGLAEETQYF. CDR3 sequence (DNA): TGTGCCAGCACCCACGGGCTAGCGGAAGAGACCCAGTACTTC.

V and J are TRBV2 and TRBJ2-5; no firm D call. Trimming cost V 8 bases and J 4 bases, with 11 bases left between them. Germline lookup yields CDR1 SNHLY and CDR2 FYNNEI. The CDR3 has 12 amino acids. CDR3 bases: TGTGCCAGCCTCAACCCGATAGAGACCCAGTACTTC. It codes for CASLNPIETQYF.

The gene calls are TRBV9 and TRBJ2-3, with D perhaps matching TRBD2 (5 bases). The CDR3 consists of 16 residues. Germline V gives CDR1 SGDLS, CDR2 YYNGEE. The germline V and J ends were trimmed by 1 base and 6 bases, with 18 bases remaining between them. CDR3 sequence (DNA): TGTGCCAGCAGCGTATTATCCCCGACCGGGATGGATACGCAGTATTTT. It is translated as CASSVLSPTGMDTQYF.

The chain employs TRBV14 and TRBJ2-5; D is uncertain. The J call may be incorrect, as the DNA end agrees better with TRBJ2-1. The V gene's germline CDR1 is SGHDN and CDR2 FVKESK. This CDR3 comprises 12 residues. This chain's CDR3 is CASSQVLGEQFF. Here the CDR3 DNA reads TGTGCCAGCAGCCAAGTATTAGGTGAGCAGTTCTTC.

This clonotype was recorded a few times. The chain links TRBV19 to TRBJ1-1; perhaps TRBD1 as D (6 bases). From germline, CDR1 is LNHDA and CDR2 SQIVND (reference sequence). CDR3 length: 14 residues. The V end lost 6 bases, the J end lost 1 base, and 12 bases lay between the germline ends. The CDR3 region is CASRNREQNTEAFF. CDR3 nucleotide sequence: TGTGCCAGTAGGAACAGGGAACAGAACACTGAAGCTTTCTTT.